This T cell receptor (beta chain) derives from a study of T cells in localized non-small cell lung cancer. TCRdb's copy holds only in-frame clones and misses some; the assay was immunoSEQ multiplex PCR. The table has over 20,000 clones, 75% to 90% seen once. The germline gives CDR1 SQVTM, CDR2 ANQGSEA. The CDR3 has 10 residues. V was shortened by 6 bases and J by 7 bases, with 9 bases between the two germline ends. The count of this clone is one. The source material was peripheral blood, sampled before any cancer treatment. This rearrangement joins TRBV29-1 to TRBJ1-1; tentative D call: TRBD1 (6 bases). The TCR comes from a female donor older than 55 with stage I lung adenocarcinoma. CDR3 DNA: TGCAGCGTGCTGACAGGTGAAGCTTTCTTT. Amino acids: CSVLTGEAFF.